The subject of this entry is one T cell receptor beta chain. Each recovered donor of Cohort 3 presented with two negative PCRs, clearance, or symptom resolution. This record belongs to a study of blood T cell repertoires in COVID-19. Overall study: Italy, Spain and the United States were the sources of the convalescent and acute COVID-19 samples.

The length of the CDR3 is 12 residues. Trimming took 5 bases from V and 5 from J, leaving 9 bases between them. CDR1 SGHVS and CDR2 FQNEAQ come from the germline V gene. Source study methods: Using reference gene primer amplification, nucleated cell counts were estimated. TCRdb's copy holds only in-frame clones and misses some; the assay was immunoSEQ multiplex PCR. Clonal size and the V and J genes are those of that table, whereas D and trimming came from the DNA. The sample shows hundreds of thousands of clones, roughly 82% of them seen only once. Source material: PBMCs or T cells enriched from blood (not recorded which). This sequence was found in a woman in her fifties or sixties who had recovered from COVID-19. The gene calls are TRBV7-8 and TRBJ1-2, with D perhaps TRBD1 (6 bases). The CDR3, as DNA: TGTGCCAGCAGCCGCACAGGGTATGGCTACACCTTC. Its translation is CASSRTGYGYTF.